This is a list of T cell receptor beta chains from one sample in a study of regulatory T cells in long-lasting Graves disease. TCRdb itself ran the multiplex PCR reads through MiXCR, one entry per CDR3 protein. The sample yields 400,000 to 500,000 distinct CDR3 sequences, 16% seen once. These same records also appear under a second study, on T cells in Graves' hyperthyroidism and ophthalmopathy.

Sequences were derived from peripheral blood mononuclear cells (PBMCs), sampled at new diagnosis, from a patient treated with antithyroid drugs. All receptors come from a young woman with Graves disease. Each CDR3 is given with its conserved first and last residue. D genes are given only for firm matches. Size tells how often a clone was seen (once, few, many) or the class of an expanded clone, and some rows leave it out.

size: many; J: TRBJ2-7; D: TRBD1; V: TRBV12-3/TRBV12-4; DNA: TGTGCCAGCAGTCTGCACAGGGGGCTATCCTACGAGCAGTACTTC; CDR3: CASSLHRGLSYEQYF
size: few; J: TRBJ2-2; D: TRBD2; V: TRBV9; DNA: TGTGCCAGCAGCCTGGACCCACTAGCGTGGACCGGGGAGCTGTTTTTT; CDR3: CASSLDPLAWTGELFF
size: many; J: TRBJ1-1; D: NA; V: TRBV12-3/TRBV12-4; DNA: TGTGCCAGCAGCCGGACAGTTACTGAAGCTTTCTTT; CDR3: CASSRTVTEAFF
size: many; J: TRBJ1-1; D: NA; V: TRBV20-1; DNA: TGCAGTGCCCGCTCGGCACCGTGGGGGGCTTTCTTT; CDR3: CSARSAPWGAFF
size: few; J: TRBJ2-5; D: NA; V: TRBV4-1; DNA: TGCGCCAGCAGCCAAGTCCTCGCGGGGGCGAGCCGGGAGACCCAGTACTTC; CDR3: CASSQVLAGASRETQYF
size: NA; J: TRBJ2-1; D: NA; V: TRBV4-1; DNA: TGCGCCAGCAGCCTATTACCCTCTGCGGGATCCTACAATGAGCAGTTCTTC; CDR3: CASSLLPSAGSYNEQFF
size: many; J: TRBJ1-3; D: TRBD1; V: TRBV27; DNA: TGTGCCAGCAGTTTATGGGGGACAGGGGGCATTGCTGGAAACACCATATATTTT; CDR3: CASSLWGTGGIAGNTIYF
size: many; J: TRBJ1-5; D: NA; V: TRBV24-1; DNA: TGTGCCACCAGTGAGAGTCATAGGGGGGCTAGCAATCAGCCCCAGCATTTT; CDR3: CATSESHRGASNQPQHF
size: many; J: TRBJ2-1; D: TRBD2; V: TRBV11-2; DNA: TGTGCCAGCAGACGGACTAGCGGGGGATACAATGAGCAGTTCTTC; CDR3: CASRRTSGGYNEQFF
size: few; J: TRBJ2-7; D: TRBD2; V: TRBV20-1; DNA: TGCAGTGCCCAGCGGGACCTCTACGAGCAGTACTTC; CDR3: CSAQRDLYEQYF
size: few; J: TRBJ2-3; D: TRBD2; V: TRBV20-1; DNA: TGCAGTGCTAGAGACAGAAATGGGGGACTAGCGACAGATACGCAGTATTTT; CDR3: CSARDRNGGLATDTQYF
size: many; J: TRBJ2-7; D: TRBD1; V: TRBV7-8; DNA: TGTGCCAGCAGCTCATCGAGGGACAGGGACTACGAGCAGTACTTC; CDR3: CASSSSRDRDYEQYF
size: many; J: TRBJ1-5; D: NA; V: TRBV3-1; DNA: TGTGCCAGCAGCCAGGGGGAAAGCAATCAGCCCCAGCATTTT; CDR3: CASSQGESNQPQHF
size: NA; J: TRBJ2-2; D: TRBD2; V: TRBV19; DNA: TGTGCCAGTAGTACGGGACTAGCGCTCACCGGGGAGCTGTTTTTT; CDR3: CASSTGLALTGELFF
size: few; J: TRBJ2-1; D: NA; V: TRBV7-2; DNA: TGTGCCAGCAGTTTAGAGAGATCAGATGAGCAGTTCTTC; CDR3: CASSLERSDEQFF
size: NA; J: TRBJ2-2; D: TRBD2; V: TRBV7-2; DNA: TGTGCCAGCAGCGCTAGCGGGAGAGGTTTCGGCGGGGAGCTGTTTTTT; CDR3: CASSASGRGFGGELFF
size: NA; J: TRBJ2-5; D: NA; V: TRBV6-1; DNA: TGTGCCAGCAGTACTAGTAGGCGGCAACAAGAGACCCAGTACTTC; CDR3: CASSTSRRQQETQYF
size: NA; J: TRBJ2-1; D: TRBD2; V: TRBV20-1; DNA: TGCAGTGCGCATACCCGGACGGGCGGGAGGGCCCATGAGCAGTTCTTC; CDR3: CSAHTRTGGRAHEQFF